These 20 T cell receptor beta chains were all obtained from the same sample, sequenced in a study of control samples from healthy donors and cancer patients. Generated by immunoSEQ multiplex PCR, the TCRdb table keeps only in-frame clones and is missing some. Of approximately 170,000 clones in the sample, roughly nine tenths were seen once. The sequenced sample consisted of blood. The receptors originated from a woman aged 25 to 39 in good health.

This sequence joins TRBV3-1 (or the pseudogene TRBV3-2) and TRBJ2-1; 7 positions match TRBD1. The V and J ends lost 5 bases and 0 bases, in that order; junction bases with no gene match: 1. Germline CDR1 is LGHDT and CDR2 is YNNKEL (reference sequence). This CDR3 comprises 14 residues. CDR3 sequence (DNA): TGTGCCAGCAGCTACAGGGGCTCCTACAATGAGCAGTTCTTC. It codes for CASSYRGSYNEQFF.

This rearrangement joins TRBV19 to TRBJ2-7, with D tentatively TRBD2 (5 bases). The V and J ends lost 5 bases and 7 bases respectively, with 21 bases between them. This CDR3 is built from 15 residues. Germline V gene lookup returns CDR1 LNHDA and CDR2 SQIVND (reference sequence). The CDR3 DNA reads TGTGCCAGTAGTCCCCCGGGGTCCCAGGTGCGGGAGCAGTACTTC. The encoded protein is CASSPPGSQVREQYF.

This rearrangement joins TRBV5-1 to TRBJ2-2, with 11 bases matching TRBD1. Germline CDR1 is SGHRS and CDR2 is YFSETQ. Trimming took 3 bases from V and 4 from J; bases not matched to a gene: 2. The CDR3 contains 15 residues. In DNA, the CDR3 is TGCGCCAGCAGCTCGGGACAGGGGGGCACCGGGGAGCTGTTTTTT. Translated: CASSSGQGGTGELFF.

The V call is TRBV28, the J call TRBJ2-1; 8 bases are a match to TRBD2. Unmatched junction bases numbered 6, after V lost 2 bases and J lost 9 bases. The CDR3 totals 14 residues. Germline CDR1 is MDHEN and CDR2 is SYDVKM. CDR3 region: CASSLGSGRSEQFF. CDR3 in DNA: TGTGCCAGCAGTTTAGGCAGCGGGAGAAGTGAGCAGTTCTTC.

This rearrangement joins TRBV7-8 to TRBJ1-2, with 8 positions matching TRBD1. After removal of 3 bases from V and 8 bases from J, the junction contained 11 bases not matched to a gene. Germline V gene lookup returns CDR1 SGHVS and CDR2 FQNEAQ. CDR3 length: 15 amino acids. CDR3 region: CASSFRRGQADGYTF. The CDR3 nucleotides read TGTGCCAGCAGCTTTAGGAGGGGACAGGCTGACGGCTACACCTTC.

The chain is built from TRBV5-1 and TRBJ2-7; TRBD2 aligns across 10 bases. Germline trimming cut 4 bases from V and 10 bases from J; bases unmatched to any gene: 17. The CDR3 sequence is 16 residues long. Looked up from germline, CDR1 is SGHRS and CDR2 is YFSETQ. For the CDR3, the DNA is TGCGCCAGCAGCCTGGGGGCTTTAGCGGGAGGAGACCTTCAGTACTTC. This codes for CASSLGALAGGDLQYF.

The CDR3 protein is CASSLDSLSNQPQHF. CDR3 sequence (DNA): TGCGCCAGCAGCTTGGACAGTCTTAGCAATCAGCCCCAGCATTTT. The rearrangement joins TRBV5-1 to TRBJ1-5; no firm D call. Trimming cost V 0 bases and J 0 bases, with 7 bases left between them. The CDR3 sequence is 15 residues long. Germline loops: CDR1 SGHRS, CDR2 YFSETQ.

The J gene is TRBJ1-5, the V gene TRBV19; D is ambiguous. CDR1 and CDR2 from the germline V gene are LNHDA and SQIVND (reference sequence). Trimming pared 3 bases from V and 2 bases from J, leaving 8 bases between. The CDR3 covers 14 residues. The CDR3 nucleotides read TGTGCCAGTAGTATTACGGGAGGCAATCAGCCCCAGCATTTT. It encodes CASSITGGNQPQHF. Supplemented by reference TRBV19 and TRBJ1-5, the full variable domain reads DGGITQSPKYLFRKEGQNVTLSCEQNLNHDAMYWYRQDPGQGLRLIYYSQIVNDFQKGDIAEGYSVSREKKESFPLTVTSAQKNPTAFYLCASSITGGNQPQHFGDGTRLSIL.

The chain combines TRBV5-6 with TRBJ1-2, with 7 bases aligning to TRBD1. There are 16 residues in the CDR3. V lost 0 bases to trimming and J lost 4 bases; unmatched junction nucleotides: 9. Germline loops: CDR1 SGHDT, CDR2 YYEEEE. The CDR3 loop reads CASSLDVRQGLYGYTF. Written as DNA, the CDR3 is TGTGCCAGCAGCTTGGATGTCCGACAGGGACTCTATGGCTACACCTTC.

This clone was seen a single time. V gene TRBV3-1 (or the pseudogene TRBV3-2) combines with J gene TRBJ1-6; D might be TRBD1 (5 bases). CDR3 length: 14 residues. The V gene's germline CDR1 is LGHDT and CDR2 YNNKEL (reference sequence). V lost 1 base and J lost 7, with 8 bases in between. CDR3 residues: CASSQAGSNSPLHF. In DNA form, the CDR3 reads TGTGCCAGCAGCCAAGCAGGGAGCAATTCACCCCTCCACTTT.

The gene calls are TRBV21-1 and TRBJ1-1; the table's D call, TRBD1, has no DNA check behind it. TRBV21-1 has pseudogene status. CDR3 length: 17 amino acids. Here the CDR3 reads CASSSTGGDRVNTEAFF. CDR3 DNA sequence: TGTGCCAGCAGCTCCACGGGGGGGGACAGGGTGAACACTGAAGCTTTCTTT.

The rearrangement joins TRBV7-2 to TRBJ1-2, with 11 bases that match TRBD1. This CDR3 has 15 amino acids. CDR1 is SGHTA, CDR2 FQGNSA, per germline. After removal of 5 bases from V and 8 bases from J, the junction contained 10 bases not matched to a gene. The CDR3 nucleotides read TGTGCCAGCAGCGCCCGGGACAGGGGGTTAAGAGGCTACACCTTC. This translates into CASSARDRGLRGYTF. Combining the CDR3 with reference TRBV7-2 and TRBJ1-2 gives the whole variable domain GAGVSQSPSNKVTEKGKDVELRCDPISGHTALYWYRQSLGQGLEFLIYFQGNSAPDKSGLPSDRFSAERTGGSVSTLTIQRTQQEDSAVYLCASSARDRGLRGYTFGSGTRLTVV.

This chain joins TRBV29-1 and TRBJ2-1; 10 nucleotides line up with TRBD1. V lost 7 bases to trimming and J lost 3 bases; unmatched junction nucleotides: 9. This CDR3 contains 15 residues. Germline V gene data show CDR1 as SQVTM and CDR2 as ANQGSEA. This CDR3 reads CSATGGDRGYNEQFF. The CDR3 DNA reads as TGCAGCGCCACCGGGGGGGACAGGGGCTACAATGAGCAGTTCTTC.

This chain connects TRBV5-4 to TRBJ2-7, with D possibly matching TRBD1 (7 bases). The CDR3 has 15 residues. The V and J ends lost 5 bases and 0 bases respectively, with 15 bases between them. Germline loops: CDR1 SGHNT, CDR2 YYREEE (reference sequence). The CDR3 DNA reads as TGTGCCAGCAGTTCCCAGGGGGGAAACTCCTACGAGCAGTACTTC. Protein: CASSSQGGNSYEQYF.

CDR3 loop: CASSTTSGRAHEQFF. The CDR3 nucleotides read TGTGCCAGTAGCACGACTAGCGGGAGGGCCCATGAGCAGTTCTTC. The V call is TRBV19, the J call TRBJ2-1; TRBD2 aligns across 14 bases. CDR3 length: 15 amino acids. CDR1 and CDR2 from the germline V gene are LNHDA and SQIVND (reference sequence). V was clipped by 6 bases and J by 8 bases; unmatched bases: 6.

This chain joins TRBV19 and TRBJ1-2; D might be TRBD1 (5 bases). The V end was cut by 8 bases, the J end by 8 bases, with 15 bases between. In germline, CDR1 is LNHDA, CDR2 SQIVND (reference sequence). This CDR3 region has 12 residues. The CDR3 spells CASVEGAWGYTF. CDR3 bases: TGTGCCAGTGTCGAAGGGGCGTGGGGCTACACCTTC.

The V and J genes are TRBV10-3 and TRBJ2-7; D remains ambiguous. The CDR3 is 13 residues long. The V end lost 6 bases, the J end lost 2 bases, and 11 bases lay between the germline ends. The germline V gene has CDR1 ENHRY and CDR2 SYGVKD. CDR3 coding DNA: TGTGCCATCAGGGGTTCCGCGACCTACGAGCAGTACTTC. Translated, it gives CAIRGSATYEQYF.

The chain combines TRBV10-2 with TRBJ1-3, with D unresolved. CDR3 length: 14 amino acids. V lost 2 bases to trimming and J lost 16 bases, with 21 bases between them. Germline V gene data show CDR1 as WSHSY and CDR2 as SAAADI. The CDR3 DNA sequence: TGCGCCAGCAGTGAGAAGGTGGGAAAGGGCCCCGAGTATTTT. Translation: CASSEKVGKGPEYF.

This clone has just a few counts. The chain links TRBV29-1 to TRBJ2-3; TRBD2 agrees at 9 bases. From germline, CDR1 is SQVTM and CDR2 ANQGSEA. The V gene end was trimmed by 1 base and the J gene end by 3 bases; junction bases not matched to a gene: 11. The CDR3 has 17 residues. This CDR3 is CSVEVWKGLAETDTQYF. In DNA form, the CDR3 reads TGCAGCGTTGAAGTTTGGAAGGGACTAGCTGAAACAGATACGCAGTATTTT.

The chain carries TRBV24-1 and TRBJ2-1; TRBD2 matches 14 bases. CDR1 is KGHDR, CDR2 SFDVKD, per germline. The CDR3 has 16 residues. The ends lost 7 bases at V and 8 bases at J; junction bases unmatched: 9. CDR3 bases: TGTGCCACCAGGGGGACTAGCGGGAGTGTGCCCCATGAGCAGTTCTTC. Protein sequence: CATRGTSGSVPHEQFF.